This entry features one T cell receptor beta chain sequence. This clone's antigen is unknown. Per-nucleotide qualities are absent, and no much larger clonotype sits a single base away. The CDR3 goes from the cysteine to the phenylalanine over 13 residues. Kept here is only the CDR3 DNA, which spans 39 bases and is read in frame from base 1. V is cut by 1 base and J by 0 bases, and the space between the germline ends is 3 bases. The germline V gene sets CDR1 to WSHSY and CDR2 to SAAADI. The data belong to a study of control samples from healthy donors and cancer patients (TCRdb year 2020). Preparation of the library involved the immunoSEQ multiplex PCR assay. The immuneACCESS repertoire file appears here via TCRdb, limited to in-frame rearrangements. These files lack a portion of the clones; in checked studies, under half of the deficit traces to unresolved V genes, and the cause of the others is not known. In this sample the table shows tens of thousands of clones, roughly nine tenths of which occur a single time. The ten largest clones add up to over 3% of the sample.

The chain is encoded by TRBV10-2 joined to TRBJ1-1; no D segment can be confidently identified. This receptor was obtained from a young woman in good health. What was sequenced was blood. The CDR3 protein is CASSELVNTEAFF. The DNA is TGCGCCAGCAGTGAGTTGGTGAACACTGAAGCTTTCTTT.